This T cell receptor (beta chain) was recovered during a study of T cells in localized non-small cell lung cancer (dated by TCRdb to about 2020). About the investigation overall: The study examined T cell repertoires in approximately 240 patients with early-stage NSCLC and compared tumors with uninvolved tumor-adjacent lungs. All 240 or so NSCLC patients in the cohort were treatment-naive and had localized lung tumors that were resected. A mean age of around 66 years was recorded for the NSCLC patients, of whom some 130 were male and 100 to 110 were female. Summary of the overall study and its limitations: Because multi-region sequencing of the tumors was not done, intratumor heterogeneity could not be ruled out. Uninvolved tumor-adjacent lung showed the highest T cell clonality, higher than tumor, which suggests more focused antigenic responses in the uninvolved tumor-adjacent lung. Higher T cell density in blood was associated with longer overall survival, whereas higher clonality in adjacent lung was associated with shorter survival. A median of around 62 of the top 100 tumor clones turned up in the paired uninvolved adjacent lung, and fewer than 35 of those clones also ranked among the top 100 of that same adjacent lung. Because of the exploratory design, TCR variables were selected using unadjusted p-values without false-discovery rate correction.

Trimming takes 5 bases from V and 6 bases from J, and the germline ends sit 10 bases apart. Per the germline V gene (reference sequence), PRHDT is the CDR1 and FYEKMQ is the CDR2. Spanning cysteine to phenylalanine, the CDR3 consists of 12 amino acids. Of all the DNA, just the CDR3 is kept, 36 bases in frame from base 1. At diagnosis, peripheral blood, uninvolved tumor-adjacent lung and tumor were collected and stored as a combination of fresh-frozen and FFPE material. For TCR repertoire profiling, blood samples were analyzed as peripheral blood mononuclear cells. The immunoSEQ Assay was used to sequence TCR beta CDR3 regions from DNA. Turning to the authors' computational methods: T cell density was computed as TCR beta template counts normalized to usable DNA estimated by amplifying housekeeping genes. The preseqR package was used to estimate richness by extrapolating to 400,000 templates for PBMC samples and to 120,000 templates for tissue samples. Clonality was defined by subtracting Pielou's evenness from one. Tissue-enriched TCRs were identified through differential abundance testing performed on productive amino-acid clonotypes, with a minimum total count of 5 and an alpha of 0.1. The Jaccard Index and the Morisita Overlap Index were used to measure how much the repertoires overlapped between compartments. TCR beta CDR3s were clustered by GLIPH together with public tetramer-defined viral CDR3s, and at least three viral sequences plus V-gene enrichment were required for viral motifs. TCRdb retrieved this table from immuneACCESS and kept in-frame rearrangements only. Not all clones are present; in checked studies, unresolved V genes account for under half, and no reason is known for the remainder. V, J and clone size are those of that table, while D and trimming were read from the DNA. This sample gives 25,000 to 30,000 clones in total; 70% to 90% of them show up just once. Around 2.8% of the sample rests with the top ten.

On this clone itself: Its target antigen remains unknown. The input lacks base qualities; no much larger clone sits a single base away.

In this chain, TRBV13 is recombined with TRBJ1-1; TRBD1 is perhaps the D gene, given 6 matching bases. The sample was peripheral blood, taken before any cancer treatment. The receptor's source is a woman aged 18-49 years with stage I lung adenocarcinoma. In nucleotides, the sequence is TGTGCCAGCAGCCGGCGACAGGCTGAAGCTTTCTTT. It translates as CASSRRQAEAFF.